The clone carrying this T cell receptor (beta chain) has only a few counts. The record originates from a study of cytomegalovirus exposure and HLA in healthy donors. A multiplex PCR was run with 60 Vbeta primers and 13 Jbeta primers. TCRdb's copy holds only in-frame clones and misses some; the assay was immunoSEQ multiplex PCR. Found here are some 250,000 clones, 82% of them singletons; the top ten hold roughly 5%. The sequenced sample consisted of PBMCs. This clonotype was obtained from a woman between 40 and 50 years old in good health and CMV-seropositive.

The CDR3 protein is CASSSRGLSQPQHF. Written as DNA, the CDR3 is TGTGCCAGCAGCTCTAGAGGGTTGAGTCAGCCCCAGCATTTT. The chain employs TRBV5-6 and TRBJ1-5; unclear D gene. CDR3 length equals 14 residues. Germline CDR1 reads SGHDT; CDR2 reads YYEEEE. Trimming stripped 3 bases from V and 6 bases from J, with 13 bases between. The whole variable domain, filled in from reference TRBV5-6 and TRBJ1-5, reads DAGVTQSPTHLIKTRGQQVTLRCSPKSGHDTVSWYQQALGQGPQFIFQYYEEEERQRGNFPDRFSGHQFPNYSSELNVNALLLGDSALYLCASSSRGLSQPQHFGDGTRLSIL.